The 10 T cell receptor beta chains in this list originate from one sample, sequenced in a study of blood T cell repertoires in COVID-19. TCRdb's copy holds only in-frame clones and misses some; the assay was immunoSEQ multiplex PCR. The sample lists under 55,000 clones, 79% occurring once. Sequenced sample: peripheral blood. The receptors were sampled from a man in his 70s with acute or convalescent COVID-19.

The sample holds one count of this clone. The chain's CDR3 is CASRPGQGVWDTQYF. As DNA, the CDR3 is TGTGCCAGTAGACCGGGACAGGGTGTTTGGGATACGCAGTATTTT. This rearrangement joins TRBV19 to TRBJ2-3; TRBD1 agrees at 9 bases. The CDR3 sequence is 15 residues long. V lost 6 bases and J lost 6; bases outside the gene matches: 10. Germline CDR1 LNHDA, CDR2 SQIVND (reference sequence).

The V gene is TRBV30, the J gene TRBJ2-3; tentatively, D is TRBD2 (7 bases). This CDR3 contains 18 residues. Germline V gene data show CDR1 as GTSNPN and CDR2 as SVGIG (reference sequence). V was cut by 0 bases and J by 1 base, with 20 bases left in between. The CDR3 spells CAWSVWIRGAVGTDTQYF. For the CDR3, the DNA is TGTGCCTGGAGTGTATGGATTCGGGGGGCGGTTGGCACAGATACGCAGTATTTT.

The V and J genes are TRBV4-2 and TRBJ1-5; D possibly corresponds to TRBD1 (6 bases). Between the trimmed V and J ends, which lost 1 base and 1 base, there was a span of 14 bases. CDR3 length: 17 amino acids. Germline V gene lookup returns CDR1 LGHNA and CDR2 YNFKEQ. CDR3: CASSQGEGGQSNQPQHF. The CDR3 DNA follows: TGTGCCAGCAGCCAAGGCGAAGGAGGACAGAGCAATCAGCCCCAGCATTTT.

The chain has TRBV14 and TRBJ1-1, with TRBD1 identical over 7 bases. Germline V gives CDR1 SGHDN, CDR2 FVKESK. CDR3 length equals 15 residues. Trimming removed 2 bases from V and 4 bases from J; junction bases left unmatched: 7. The CDR3 DNA follows: TGTGCCAGCAGCCAACTGACAGGGATGCCCACTGAAGCTTTCTTT. Translated, it gives CASSQLTGMPTEAFF.

The chain combines TRBV6-5 with TRBJ1-6; the D is unclear. Per the germline V gene, CDR1 is MNHEY and CDR2 is SVGAGI. The CDR3 runs 15 residues. V shed 4 bases and J shed 2 bases, with 9 bases lying between them. CDR3 amino acids: CASSSQTTYNSPLHF. Written as DNA, the CDR3 is TGTGCCAGCAGTTCCCAGACTACCTATAATTCACCCCTCCACTTT.

V and J are TRBV4-2 and TRBJ2-3, with 8 bases lining up with TRBD2. This CDR3 has 15 residues. V trimming: 1 base; J trimming: 4 bases; junction bases outside the gene matches: 4. The germline gives CDR1 LGHNA, CDR2 YNFKEQ. CDR3 sequence: CASSQGAGEADTQYF. The CDR3 DNA reads TGTGCCAGCAGCCAAGGAGCGGGAGAAGCAGATACGCAGTATTTT.

This chain joins TRBV11-2 and TRBJ2-2; 8 bases fit TRBD2. Trimming took 2 bases from V and 8 from J; bases not matched to a gene: 10. The CDR3 loop spans 16 amino acids. Germline loops: CDR1 SGHAT, CDR2 FQNNGV. CDR3 DNA sequence: TGTGCCAGCAGCTTAAGGAGCGGGGGCCGGTGGGGGGAGCTGTTTTTT. This sequence encodes CASSLRSGGRWGELFF.

This chain uses TRBV5-5 with TRBJ2-3, with 12 bases identical to TRBD2. The CDR3 is 19 amino acids. Germline loops: CDR1 SGHKS, CDR2 YYEKEE (reference sequence). The V and J ends lost 4 bases and 4 bases, in that order; junction bases with no gene match: 16. CDR3 nucleotides: TGTGCCAGCAGCCCCTCGGCGGCTAGCGGGGGGGCCGAGGCAGATACGCAGTATTTT. It yields the protein CASSPSAASGGAEADTQYF. The variable domain in full, completed from reference TRBV5-5 and TRBJ2-3, reads DAGVTQSPTHLIKTRGQQVTLRCSPISGHKSVSWYQQVLGQGPQFIFQYYEKEERGRGNFPDRFSARQFPNYSSELNVNALLLGDSALYLCASSPSAASGGAEADTQYFGPGTRLTVL.

This clone was observed many times. V and J are TRBV7-9 and TRBJ2-1, with a possible D match to TRBD2 (6 bases). CDR3 length equals 15 residues. Germline V gene lookup returns CDR1 SEHNR and CDR2 FQNEAQ (reference sequence). Trimming stripped 3 bases from V and 0 bases from J, with 9 bases between. The CDR3 region has the DNA TGTGCCAGCAGCTTTATAGCGGACTCCTACAATGAGCAGTTCTTC. Translated: CASSFIADSYNEQFF.

This rearrangement joins TRBV6-1 to TRBJ1-5; D unresolved. Between the trimmed V and J ends, which lost 1 base and 9 bases, there was a span of 10 bases. Per germline, CDR1 MNHNS and CDR2 SASEGT. The CDR3 consists of 13 residues. The chain's CDR3 is CASSEEGVRPQHF. CDR3 DNA: TGTGCCAGCAGTGAAGAGGGAGTGCGGCCCCAGCATTTT.